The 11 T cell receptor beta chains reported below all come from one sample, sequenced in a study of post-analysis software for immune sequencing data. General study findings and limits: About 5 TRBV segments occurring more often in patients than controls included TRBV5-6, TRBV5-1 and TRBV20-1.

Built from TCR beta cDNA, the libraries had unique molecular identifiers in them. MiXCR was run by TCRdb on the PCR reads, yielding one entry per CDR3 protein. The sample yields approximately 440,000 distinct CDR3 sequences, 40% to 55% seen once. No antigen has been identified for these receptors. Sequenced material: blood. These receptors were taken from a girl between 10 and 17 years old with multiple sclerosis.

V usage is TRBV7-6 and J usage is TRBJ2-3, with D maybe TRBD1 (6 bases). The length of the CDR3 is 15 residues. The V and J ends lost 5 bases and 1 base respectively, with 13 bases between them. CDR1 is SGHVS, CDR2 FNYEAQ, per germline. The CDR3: CASSPRGGRTDTQYF. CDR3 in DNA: TGTGCCAGCAGCCCACGAGGGGGTCGCACAGATACGCAGTATTTT.

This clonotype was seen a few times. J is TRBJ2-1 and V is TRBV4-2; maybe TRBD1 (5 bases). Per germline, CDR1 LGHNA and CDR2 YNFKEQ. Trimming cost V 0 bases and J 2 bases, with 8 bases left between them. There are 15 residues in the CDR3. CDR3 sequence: CASSQDQGPYNEQFF. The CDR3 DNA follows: TGTGCCAGCAGCCAAGACCAGGGCCCCTACAATGAGCAGTTCTTC.

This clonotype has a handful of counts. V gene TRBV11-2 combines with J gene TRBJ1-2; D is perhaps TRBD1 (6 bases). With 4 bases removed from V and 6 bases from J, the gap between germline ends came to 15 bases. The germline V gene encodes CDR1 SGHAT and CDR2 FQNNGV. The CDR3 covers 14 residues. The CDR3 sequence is CASSWQDSFDGYTF. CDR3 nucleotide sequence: TGTGCCAGCAGCTGGCAGGACAGCTTCGATGGCTACACCTTC.

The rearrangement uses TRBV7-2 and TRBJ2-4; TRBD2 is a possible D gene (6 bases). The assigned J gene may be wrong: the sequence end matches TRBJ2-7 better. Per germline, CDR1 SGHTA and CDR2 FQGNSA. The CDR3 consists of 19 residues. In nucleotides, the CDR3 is TGTGCCAGCAGCTTAGCCTCAGGGCTAGGGCGGGACGCGACCTACGAGCAGTACTTC. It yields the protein CASSLASGLGRDATYEQYF.

CDR3 residues: CSARDGGTQETQYF. The CDR3 coding sequence is TGCAGTGCTAGAGACGGGGGGACGCAAGAGACCCAGTACTTC. J is TRBJ2-5 and V is TRBV20-1, with 7 bases matching TRBD2. Germline V gives CDR1 DFQATT, CDR2 SNEGSKA (reference sequence). The CDR3 is 14 amino acids. Trimming removed 0 bases from V and 2 bases from J; junction bases left unmatched: 3.

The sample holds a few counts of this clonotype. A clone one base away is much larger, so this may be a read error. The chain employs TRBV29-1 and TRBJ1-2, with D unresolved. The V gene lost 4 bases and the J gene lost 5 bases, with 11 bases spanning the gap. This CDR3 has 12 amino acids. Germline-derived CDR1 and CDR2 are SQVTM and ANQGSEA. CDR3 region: CSVVRGRYGYTF. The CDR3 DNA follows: TGCAGCGTTGTCCGCGGGAGATATGGCTACACCTTC.

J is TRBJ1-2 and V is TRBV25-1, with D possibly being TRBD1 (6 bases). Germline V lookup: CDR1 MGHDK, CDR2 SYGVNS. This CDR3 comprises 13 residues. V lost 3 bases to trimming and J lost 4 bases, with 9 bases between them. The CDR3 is CASSEPGVYGYTF. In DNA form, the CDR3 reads TGTGCCAGCAGTGAGCCAGGGGTCTATGGCTACACCTTC.

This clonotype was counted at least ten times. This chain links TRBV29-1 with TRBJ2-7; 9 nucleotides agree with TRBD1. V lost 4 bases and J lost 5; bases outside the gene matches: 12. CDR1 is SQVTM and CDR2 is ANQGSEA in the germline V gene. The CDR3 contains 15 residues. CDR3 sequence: CSVVQGQGSRHEQYF. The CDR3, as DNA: TGCAGCGTTGTTCAGGGACAGGGTTCAAGGCACGAGCAGTACTTC.

The CDR3 DNA reads TGTGCCAGCAGTTACCCTGGGGATGGCTACACCTTC. Amino acids: CASSYPGDGYTF. V and J are TRBV6-5 and TRBJ1-2; no firm D call. The V gene lost 2 bases and the J gene lost 6 bases, with 7 bases spanning the gap. The CDR3 totals 12 residues. The germline V gene has CDR1 MNHEY and CDR2 SVGAGI.

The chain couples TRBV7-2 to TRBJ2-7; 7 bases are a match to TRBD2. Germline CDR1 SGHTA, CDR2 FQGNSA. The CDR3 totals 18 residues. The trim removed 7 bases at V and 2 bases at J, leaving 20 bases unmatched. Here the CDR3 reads CASTFAYESGGGAYEQYF. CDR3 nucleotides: TGTGCCAGCACCTTCGCCTATGAGTCGGGAGGCGGCGCCTACGAGCAGTACTTC.

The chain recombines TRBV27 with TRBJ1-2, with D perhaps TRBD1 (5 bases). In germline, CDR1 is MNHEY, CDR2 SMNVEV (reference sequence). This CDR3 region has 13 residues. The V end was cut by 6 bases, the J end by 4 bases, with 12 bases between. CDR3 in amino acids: CASRSGLSYGYTF. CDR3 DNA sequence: TGTGCCAGCAGATCGGGACTGAGCTATGGCTACACCTTC.